Following are 5 T cell receptor beta chains from one sample sequenced in a study of T cells in Graves' hyperthyroidism and ophthalmopathy. Amplified regions were TCR beta CDR3 sequences from RNA transcripts. The primer set for the first-round RT-PCR of the TCR CDR3 was HTBI. One entry per CDR3 protein results from TCRdb running MiXCR on the multiplex PCR reads. The top ten clones hold 42% of a sample with roughly 110,000 distinct CDR3 sequences, approximately 15% of them seen once. The sequencing input was blood. These receptors all come from a woman in her forties or fifties with Graves' hyperthyroidism.

The V and J genes are TRBV7-3 and TRBJ2-5, with unresolved D. The CDR3 contains 14 residues. Between the trimmed V and J ends, which lost 5 bases and 0 bases, there was a span of 10 bases. CDR1 SGHTA and CDR2 FQGTGA come from the germline V gene. The CDR3 loop reads CASSKTPNQETQYF. CDR3 in DNA: TGTGCCAGCAGCAAGACACCGAACCAAGAGACCCAGTACTTC.

The CDR3 DNA is TGTGCCAGCAGCACCCGCTCCTACGAGCAGTACTTC. It is translated as CASSTRSYEQYF. The J gene is TRBJ2-7, the V gene TRBV7-9; D is ambiguous. Germline V gene sequence: CDR1 SEHNR, CDR2 FQNEAQ (reference sequence). V was pared by 5 bases and J by 0 bases, with 5 bases between. The CDR3 is made up of 12 amino acids.

In this sample, this clonotype turned up many times. The DNA of the CDR3 is TGCGCCAGCAGCTTGGCCACGGGAGGTTCACCCCTCCACTTT. It is translated as CASSLATGGSPLHF. The chain links TRBV5-1 to TRBJ1-6; D gene ambiguous. V lost 0 bases and J lost 9, with 10 bases in between. The CDR3 consists of 14 residues. Germline V gives CDR1 SGHRS, CDR2 YFSETQ.

This clonotype has ten or more counts. This chain connects TRBV5-6 to TRBJ2-2, with no clear D. V gave up 1 base and J gave up 6 bases, with 4 bases separating them. This CDR3 comprises 12 residues. Germline-derived CDR1 and CDR2 are SGHDT and YYEEEE. The CDR3 DNA reads as TGTGCCAGCAGCTTGAATCCCGGGGAGCTGTTTTTT. Amino acids: CASSLNPGELFF.

This clonotype was seen only a few times. The chain combines TRBV6-1 with TRBJ2-1; 8 bases agree with TRBD2. Trimming removed 6 bases from V and 0 bases from J; junction bases left unmatched: 10. There are 17 residues in the CDR3. Germline V CDR1 and CDR2: MNHNS, SASEGT. The CDR3 bases are TGTGCCAGCAGGGGGTCCAGCGGGAGCACCTCCTACAATGAGCAGTTCTTC. It specifies CASRGSSGSTSYNEQFF.